Described below is a single TCR beta chain sequence and its context. As yet, its antigen is unknown. This CDR3 has 15 residues. Looked up from germline, CDR1 is SGHNT and CDR2 is YYREEE (reference sequence). V was shortened by 4 bases and J by 4 bases, with 18 bases between the two germline ends. The data originate from a study of cytomegalovirus exposure and HLA in healthy donors. Study results and limitations: The analysis excluded some indistinguishable V segments, including TRBV6-2 and TRBV6-3. The later analysis indicated that the majority of CMV-associated TCR beta chains appeared HLA-restricted.

Primers: 60 Vbeta forward and 13 Jbeta reverse. Libraries were prepared by immunoSEQ multiplex PCR; TCRdb keeps only in-frame clonotypes and omits some of them. This sample carries 140,000 to 150,000 clones, with about 0.96% going to the ten biggest clones. The receptor comes from a male donor in good health and CMV-seronegative. The specimen was PBMCs. The chain has TRBV5-4 and TRBJ2-7; D is possibly TRBD2 (6 bases). For the CDR3, the DNA is TGTGCCAGCAGCGGTAACAGCGGGTTCCTGTACGAGCAGTACTTC. Encoded protein: CASSGNSGFLYEQYF.